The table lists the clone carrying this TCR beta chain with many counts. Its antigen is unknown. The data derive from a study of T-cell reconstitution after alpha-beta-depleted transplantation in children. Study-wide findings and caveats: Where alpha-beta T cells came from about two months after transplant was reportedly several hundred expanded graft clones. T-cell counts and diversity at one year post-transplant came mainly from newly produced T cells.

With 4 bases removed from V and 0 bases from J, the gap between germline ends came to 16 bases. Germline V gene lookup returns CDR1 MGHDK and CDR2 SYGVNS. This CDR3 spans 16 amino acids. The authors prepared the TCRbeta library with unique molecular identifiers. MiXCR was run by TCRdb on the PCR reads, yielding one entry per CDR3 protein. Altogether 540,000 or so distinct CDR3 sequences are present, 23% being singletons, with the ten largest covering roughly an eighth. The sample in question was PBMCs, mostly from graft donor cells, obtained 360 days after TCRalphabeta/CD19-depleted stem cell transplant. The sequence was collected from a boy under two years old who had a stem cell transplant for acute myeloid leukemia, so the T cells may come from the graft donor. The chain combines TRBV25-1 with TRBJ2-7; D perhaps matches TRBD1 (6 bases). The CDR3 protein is CASSAATWGPSYEQYF. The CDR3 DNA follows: TGTGCCAGCAGTGCCGCAACTTGGGGGCCCTCCTACGAGCAGTACTTC.